This T cell receptor beta chain was captured by sequencing in a study of T cell changes during pregnancy in multiple sclerosis (dated by TCRdb to between 2018 and 2021). About the full investigation: In women with multiple sclerosis, the researchers looked at how the T cell repertoire shifted as pregnancy progressed.

Germline trimming: 1 base from V, 3 bases from J; junction bases outside gene matches: 2. The CDR3 runs 15 amino acids, cysteine and phenylalanine included. Of all the DNA, just the CDR3 is kept, 45 bases in frame from base 1. Sequences MDHEN (CDR1) and SYDVKM (CDR2) are obtained from the germline V gene. Receptor amplification or capture employed the immunoSEQ multiplex PCR assay. What TCRdb holds here is the immuneACCESS table cut down to in-frame rearrangements. Part of the clones is not present; checked against another copy, under half of the missing clones reflect an unresolved V gene, and the others are unexplained. The sample table lists over 35,000 clones, 85% to 95% of them with a count of one. Together, the top ten hold about 0.39% of the sample. Notes on this clone: Its antigen remains undetermined. The sample holds no much larger clone one base away, and base qualities are not on file.

The TCR comes from a female donor with multiple sclerosis, enrolled in a pregnancy study. This sequence uses TRBV28 and TRBJ1-3; 8 of the junction bases match TRBD1. Material: CD4+ T cells from peripheral blood mononuclear cells, obtained in the second trimester of pregnancy. The nucleotides are TGTGCCAGCAGTTTATCTGGACAGGGTGGAAACACCATATATTTT. Protein translation: CASSLSGQGGNTIYF.